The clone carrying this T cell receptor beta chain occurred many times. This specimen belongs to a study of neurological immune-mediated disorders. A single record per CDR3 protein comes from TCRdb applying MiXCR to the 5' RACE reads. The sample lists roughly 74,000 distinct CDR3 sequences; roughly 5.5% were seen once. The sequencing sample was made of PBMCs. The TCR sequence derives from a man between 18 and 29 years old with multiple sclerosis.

The CDR3 is CASSEGGGTQYF. The CDR3 bases are TGTGCCAGCAGTGAAGGGGGGGGTACGCAGTATTTT. The chain links TRBV6-1 to TRBJ2-3; 7 nucleotides line up with TRBD2. The V gene's germline CDR1 is MNHNS and CDR2 SASEGT. V shed 1 base and J 8 bases; nucleotides not matched to a gene: 0. The CDR3 has 12 residues.